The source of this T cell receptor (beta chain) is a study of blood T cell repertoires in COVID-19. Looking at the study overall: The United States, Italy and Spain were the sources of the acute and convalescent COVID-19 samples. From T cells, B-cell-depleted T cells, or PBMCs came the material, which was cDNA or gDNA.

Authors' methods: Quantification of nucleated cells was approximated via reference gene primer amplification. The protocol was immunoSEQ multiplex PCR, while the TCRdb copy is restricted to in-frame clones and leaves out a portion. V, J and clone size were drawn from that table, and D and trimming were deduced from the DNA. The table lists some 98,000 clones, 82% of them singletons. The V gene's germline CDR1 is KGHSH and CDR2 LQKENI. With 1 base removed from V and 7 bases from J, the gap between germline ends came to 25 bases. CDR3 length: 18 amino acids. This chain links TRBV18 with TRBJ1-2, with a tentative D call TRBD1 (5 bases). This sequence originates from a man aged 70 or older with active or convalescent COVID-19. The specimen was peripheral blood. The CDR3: CASSPLSPGKDAMAGYTF. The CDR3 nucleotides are TGTGCCAGCTCACCACTTTCCCCAGGGAAAGACGCTATGGCTGGCTACACCTTC. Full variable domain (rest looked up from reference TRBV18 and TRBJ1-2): NAGVMQNPRHLVRRRGQEARLRCSPMKGHSHVYWYRQLPEEGLKFMVYLQKENIIDESGMPKERFSAEFPKEGPSILRIQQVVRGDSAAYFCASSPLSPGKDAMAGYTFGSGTRLTVV.